This entry is about one T cell receptor beta chain. All trial patients relapsed after autologous stem cell transplantation. Assay: immunoSEQ multiplex PCR; the TCRdb copy retains only in-frame clones and omits some. The repertoire holds tens of thousands of clones, with roughly nine tenths as singletons. The sample belongs to a study of PD-1 blockade in classical Hodgkin lymphoma. CDR3 length: 13 amino acids. The V and J ends lost 6 bases and 7 bases respectively, with 10 bases between them. Germline lookup yields CDR1 SNHLY and CDR2 FYNNEI. The sample in question was peripheral blood mononuclear cells (PBMCs), obtained at baseline. This sequence was found in a human donor with classical Hodgkin lymphoma. The rearrangement joins TRBV2 to TRBJ1-6; D gene unclear. DNA of the CDR3: TGTGCCAGCAGACGGACGGGGAATTCACCCCTCCACTTT. Protein product: CASRRTGNSPLHF.